Listed here are 29 T cell receptor beta chains from one sample, sequenced in a study of CD8 T cells in ankylosing spondylitis. Their antigens are not known. Study-level points and caveats: Characteristic, it appeared, of ankylosing spondylitis blood was a TCR beta motif of roughly 8 highly homologous variants.

TCRdb itself ran the 5' RACE reads through MiXCR, one entry per CDR3 protein. The sample yields hundreds of thousands of distinct CDR3 sequences, 12% seen once. Sequences were obtained from blood, either unsorted or a sorted T cell fraction (not recorded which). All receptors come from a male donor with ankylosing spondylitis.

The V gene is TRBV12-3 or TRBV12-4, the J gene TRBJ2-5; D is unresolved. The CDR3 loop spans 14 amino acids. Between the trimmed V and J ends, which lost 2 bases and 7 bases, there was a span of 14 bases. Here the CDR3 DNA reads TGTGCCAGCAGTTTATCGCCAGACATTAGGACCCAGTACTTC. This codes for CASSLSPDIRTQYF.

This clonotype came up a few times. The V call is TRBV6-1, the J call TRBJ2-7; TRBD2 aligns across 10 bases. Germline V gene data show CDR1 as MNHNS and CDR2 as SASEGT. J lost 7 bases, V lost 6 bases, and 9 bases had no gene match. The CDR3 runs to 14 residues. This CDR3 is CASRDSGRLSEQYF. For the CDR3, the DNA is TGTGCCAGCAGAGATAGCGGGAGGCTCAGTGAGCAGTACTTC.

A few counts support this clonotype. The V gene is TRBV11-2, the J gene TRBJ2-7; 9 positions agree with TRBD2. Per germline, CDR1 SGHAT and CDR2 FQNNGV. CDR3 length: 15 residues. V was pared by 1 base and J by 6 bases, with 7 bases of the junction left unmatched. In DNA, the CDR3 is TGTGCCAGCAGCTTAGCCCGCGGGAGGGCCGGCGAGCAGTACTTC. This encodes CASSLARGRAGEQYF.

This clonotype was counted many times. The rearrangement joins TRBV20-1 to TRBJ1-5; D gene ambiguous. The CDR3 runs to 13 residues. The V gene's germline CDR1 is DFQATT and CDR2 SNEGSKA (reference sequence). Trimming cost V 0 bases and J 6 bases, with 9 bases left between them. In DNA form, the CDR3 reads TGCAGTGCTAGAGACAGCTTCTCTCAGCCCCAGCATTTT. It yields the protein CSARDSFSQPQHF.

In its sample, this clonotype was seen a few times. This chain joins TRBV4-3 and TRBJ2-7; TRBD2 matches 13 bases. Germline CDR1 is LGHNA and CDR2 is YSLEER. Losses at the gene ends were 1 base for V and 11 bases for J; bases not matched to a gene: 5. The CDR3 consists of 14 residues. The CDR3 protein is CASSQGTSGGGKYF. In DNA, the CDR3 is TGCGCCAGCAGCCAAGGGACTAGCGGGGGCGGCAAGTACTTC.

This clonotype was seen only a few times. The rearrangement joins TRBV15 to TRBJ1-1; tentative D call: TRBD1 (5 bases). This CDR3 has 13 amino acids. Germline CDR1 is LNHNV and CDR2 is YYDKDF (reference sequence). With 6 bases removed from V and 5 bases from J, the gap between germline ends came to 13 bases. CDR3: CATSITGATEAFF. The DNA for the CDR3 is TGTGCCACCAGTATAACCGGGGCTACTGAAGCTTTCTTT.

The sample holds a few counts of this clonotype. The chain employs TRBV4-3 and TRBJ1-4; D perhaps matches TRBD1 (5 bases). This CDR3 contains 15 residues. The germline V and J ends were trimmed by 1 base and 7 bases, with 13 bases remaining between them. Germline values: CDR1 LGHNA, CDR2 YSLEER. DNA of the CDR3: TGCGCCAGCAGCCAAGGCAGAGGGGTCGGTGAAAAACTGTTTTTT. Protein sequence: CASSQGRGVGEKLFF.

This clonotype was detected ten times or more. The chain uses TRBV20-1 and TRBJ1-6; D unresolved. CDR3 size: 14 residues. V gave up 4 bases and J gave up 3 bases, with 10 bases separating them. Germline V lookup: CDR1 DFQATT, CDR2 SNEGSKA (reference sequence). CDR3 amino acids: CSAIGGNYNSPLHF. The CDR3 DNA reads as TGCAGTGCTATTGGTGGCAACTATAATTCACCCCTCCACTTT.

This clonotype was counted only a few times. The CDR3 loop is CASSPRDRHYNEQFF. CDR3 coding DNA: TGTGCCAGCAGTCCCCGGGACAGGCACTACAATGAGCAGTTCTTC. This chain joins TRBV6-1 and TRBJ2-1; 8 bases fit TRBD1. The CDR3 contains 15 residues. V lost 5 bases, J lost 3 bases, and 6 bases stayed unmatched. The germline CDR1 and CDR2 sequences are MNHNS and SASEGT.

The chain joins TRBV20-1 to TRBJ2-3, with a tentative D call TRBD2 (5 bases). Germline CDR1 is DFQATT and CDR2 is SNEGSKA (reference sequence). V lost 1 base, J lost 4 bases, and 18 bases lay in between. The CDR3 loop spans 16 amino acids. The CDR3: CSARAIDRGRADTQYF. The CDR3, as DNA: TGCAGTGCTAGAGCCATAGATCGAGGGAGAGCAGATACGCAGTATTTT.

The chain combines TRBV6-2 or TRBV6-3 with TRBJ2-7, with D perhaps matching TRBD1 (7 bases). CDR1 and CDR2 (germline): MNHEY, SVGEGT. V was trimmed by 4 bases and J by 2 bases, leaving 15 bases between them. The CDR3 is made up of 15 amino acids. CDR3 protein: CASSSPGGRTYEQYF. As DNA, the CDR3 is TGTGCCAGCAGTTCCCCAGGGGGGAGAACCTACGAGCAGTACTTC.

The gene calls are TRBV7-9 and TRBJ1-6, with TRBD1 as a possible D gene (6 bases). Per the germline V gene, CDR1 is SEHNR and CDR2 is FQNEAQ (reference sequence). This CDR3 comprises 15 residues. V was clipped by 5 bases and J by 7 bases, with 15 bases between them. The DNA for the CDR3 is TGTGCCAGCAGCCTCCTTCGGGACATAAATTCACCCCTCCACTTT. Translation gives CASSLLRDINSPLHF. The whole variable domain, filled in from reference TRBV7-9 and TRBJ1-6, reads DTGVSQNPRHKITKRGQNVTFRCDPISEHNRLYWYRQTLGQGPEFLTYFQNEAQLEKSRLLSDRFSAERPKGSFSTLEIQRTEQGDSAMYLCASSLLRDINSPLHFGNGTRLTVT.

This clonotype came up many times. The chain employs TRBV20-1 and TRBJ2-7, with TRBD1 matching 9 bases. J was trimmed by 0 bases and V by 8 bases; bases with no gene match: 5. The CDR3 sequence is 13 residues long. The germline gives CDR1 DFQATT, CDR2 SNEGSKA (reference sequence). CDR3 loop: CSCRTGDSYEQYF. CDR3 DNA sequence: TGCAGTTGTCGGACAGGGGACTCCTACGAGCAGTACTTC.

V and J are TRBV18 and TRBJ2-7; TRBD1 might be the D (5 bases). Per the germline V gene, CDR1 is KGHSH and CDR2 is LQKENI. V lost 3 bases, J lost 7 bases, and 10 bases lay in between. The CDR3 sequence is 12 residues long. CDR3 amino acids: CASSPQTEEQYF. Here the CDR3 DNA reads TGTGCCAGCTCACCGCAGACAGAGGAGCAGTACTTC.

This clonotype was observed at least ten times. J is TRBJ2-3 and V is TRBV5-6, with no clear D. The germline V gene has CDR1 SGHDT and CDR2 YYEEEE. The CDR3 spans 12 residues. V was trimmed by 4 bases and J by 7 bases, leaving 10 bases between them. The DNA for the CDR3 is TGTGCCAGCAGCCGACGCTCATATACGCAGTATTTT. Its translation is CASSRRSYTQYF.

This chain joins TRBV6-5 and TRBJ2-1; D is undetermined. Looked up from germline, CDR1 is MNHEY and CDR2 is SVGAGI. The CDR3 loop spans 15 amino acids. Trimming stripped 2 bases from V and 5 bases from J, with 13 bases between. The CDR3 DNA follows: TGTGCCAGCAGTTACAGGCAGAGGTCTAACAATGAGCAGTTCTTC. Translation gives CASSYRQRSNNEQFF.

The chain links TRBV4-3 to TRBJ2-1; D uncertain. Germline V lookup: CDR1 LGHNA, CDR2 YSLEER. The CDR3 is 14 amino acids. Trimming pared 3 bases from V and 8 bases from J, leaving 14 bases between. CDR3: CASSHHRRPDEQFF. CDR3 coding DNA: TGCGCCAGCAGCCACCACCGTCGACCGGATGAGCAGTTCTTC.

J is TRBJ2-2 and V is TRBV11-2; D ambiguous. The CDR3 totals 14 residues. The germline V gene encodes CDR1 SGHAT and CDR2 FQNNGV. The V gene lost 4 bases and the J gene lost 3 bases, with 9 bases spanning the gap. The CDR3 protein is CASSYQAHTGELFF. The CDR3 nucleotides are TGTGCCAGCAGCTATCAGGCACACACCGGGGAGCTGTTTTTT. Full variable domain (remainder filled in from reference TRBV11-2 and TRBJ2-2): EAGVAQSPRYKIIEKRQSVAFWCNPISGHATLYWYQQILGQGPKLLIQFQNNGVVDDSQLPKDRFSAERLKGVDSTLKIQPAKLEDSAVYLCASSYQAHTGELFFGEGSRLTVL.

The V call is TRBV7-9, the J call TRBJ2-1; a possible D gene is TRBD2 (6 bases). CDR1 and CDR2 from the germline V gene are SEHNR and FQNEAQ (reference sequence). The CDR3 totals 15 residues. The ends were cut back, 5 bases at V and 2 bases at J, with 13 bases in the middle. CDR3 nucleotides: TGTGCCAGCAGCCTGTTGGGGGGTCCCTACAATGAGCAGTTCTTC. Its protein product is CASSLLGGPYNEQFF. Drawing the rest from reference TRBV7-9 and TRBJ2-1, the complete variable domain is DTGVSQNPRHKITKRGQNVTFRCDPISEHNRLYWYRQTLGQGPEFLTYFQNEAQLEKSRLLSDRFSAERPKGSFSTLEIQRTEQGDSAMYLCASSLLGGPYNEQFFGPGTRLTVL.

This rearrangement joins TRBV18 to TRBJ1-2; 7 bases map to TRBD1. The length of the CDR3 is 16 residues. Germline V CDR1 and CDR2: KGHSH, LQKENI. The J segment lost 8 bases and the V segment lost 6 bases, leaving 18 bases of the junction unmatched. CDR3 DNA: TGTGCCAGCTCGCTTTTTACCGGGACAGCAACCGACGGCTACACCTTC. Its translation: CASSLFTGTATDGYTF.

This clonotype was seen a handful of times. V usage is TRBV28 and J usage is TRBJ2-5; 11 nucleotides align to TRBD2. This CDR3 region has 16 residues. The trim removed 6 bases at V and 5 bases at J, leaving 11 bases unmatched. Germline V lookup: CDR1 MDHEN, CDR2 SYDVKM. The CDR3 spells CASSSLTLAGGETQYF. CDR3 in DNA: TGTGCCAGCAGCTCCTTAACGCTAGCGGGAGGTGAGACCCAGTACTTC.

The sample holds a few counts of this clonotype. The chain carries TRBV29-1 and TRBJ2-1, with 12 bases fitting TRBD2. After removal of 7 bases from V and 9 bases from J, the junction contained 13 bases not matched to a gene. The CDR3 consists of 15 residues. Germline lookup yields CDR1 SQVTM and CDR2 ANQGSEA. The CDR3 DNA is TGCAGCGCCCCGTCCGCTAGCGGGGGGGCCGGTGAGCAGTTCTTC. Its protein product is CSAPSASGGAGEQFF.

In its sample, this clonotype was seen a few times. The J gene is TRBJ2-7, the V gene TRBV5-5, with D perhaps matching TRBD1 (5 bases). V was cut by 1 base and J by 2 bases, with 16 bases left in between. The CDR3 has 16 residues. The germline gives CDR1 SGHKS, CDR2 YYEKEE (reference sequence). CDR3 amino acids: CASSLMAGYSPYEQYF. Written as DNA, the CDR3 is TGTGCCAGCAGCTTGATGGCAGGGTACAGTCCCTACGAGCAGTACTTC.

The gene calls are TRBV3-1 and TRBJ2-7; TRBD1 matches at 8 bases. The J segment lost 2 bases and the V segment lost 1 base, leaving 4 bases of the junction unmatched. The CDR3 covers 15 residues. In germline, CDR1 is LGHDT, CDR2 YNNKEL (reference sequence). CDR3 sequence reads: CASSQGTGTPYEQYF. CDR3 coding DNA: TGTGCCAGCAGCCAAGGGACAGGGACCCCCTACGAGCAGTACTTC.

This clonotype was seen at least ten times. The chain couples TRBV10-1 to TRBJ1-5; 9 bases align to TRBD1. V trimming: 2 bases; J trimming: 4 bases; junction bases outside the gene matches: 6. Germline-derived CDR1 and CDR2 are WNHNN and SYGVQD (reference sequence). The length of the CDR3 is 16 residues. This chain's CDR3 is CASSERGQGTNQPQHF. Written as DNA, the CDR3 is TGCGCCAGCAGTGAGCGGGGACAGGGCACAAATCAGCCCCAGCATTTT.

The table lists this clonotype with many counts. V and J are TRBV12-3 or TRBV12-4 and TRBJ1-2; 7 bases are a match to TRBD1. V was clipped by 1 base and J by 6 bases; unmatched bases: 11. The length of the CDR3 is 16 residues. CDR3 protein: CASSLGGLPTGNGYTF. Written as DNA, the CDR3 is TGTGCCAGCAGTTTAGGAGGCCTCCCGACAGGGAATGGCTACACCTTC.

The chain uses TRBV7-2 and TRBJ2-7; TRBD1 matches at 9 bases. This CDR3 is 14 amino acids long. Germline V gene data show CDR1 as SGHTA and CDR2 as FQGNSA. The junction had 6 bases not matched to a gene; V was cut back by 5 bases and J by 4 bases. CDR3 in amino acids: CASSQQGAGYEQYF. CDR3 nucleotide sequence: TGTGCCAGCAGCCAACAGGGGGCCGGGTACGAGCAGTACTTC.

This clonotype was found a few times. The gene calls are TRBV2 and TRBJ2-2; D is uncertain. Per the germline V gene, CDR1 is SNHLY and CDR2 is FYNNEI. The CDR3 has 15 amino acids. Trimming took off 4 bases at V and 2 bases at J, with 11 bases between the two ends. The CDR3 here is CASSGQQGNTGELFF. The CDR3 bases are TGTGCCAGCAGTGGCCAGCAAGGAAACACCGGGGAGCTGTTTTTT.

The chain recombines TRBV7-2 with TRBJ2-3, with 9 bases aligning to TRBD2. Per the germline V gene, CDR1 is SGHTA and CDR2 is FQGNSA. This CDR3 has 18 residues. Trimming removed 0 bases from V and 4 bases from J; junction bases left unmatched: 11. The CDR3 loop is CASSLAFSGGLPADTQYF. The CDR3 coding sequence is TGTGCCAGCAGCTTAGCGTTTAGCGGGGGACTCCCTGCAGATACGCAGTATTTT.